Below, one T cell receptor (beta chain) is given with its context. Its antigen is not known. With no exception, relapse followed autologous stem cell transplantation in all patients, and brentuximab vedotin exposure varied. The sample is drawn from a study of PD-1 blockade in classical Hodgkin lymphoma. Repertoires were generated with immunoSEQ multiplex PCR, while TCRdb's copy carries only in-frame clones and drops some. Among tens of thousands of clones, 75% to 90% were seen once, and the ten largest hold around 10%. Study results and limitations: A reduction in baseline TCR diversity was reportedly seen in newly diagnosed patients relative to healthy donors.

Sequencing was performed on peripheral blood mononuclear cells (PBMCs), taken before the second cycle of nivolumab. This sequence originates from a human donor with classical Hodgkin lymphoma.

The CDR3 loop is CASRDGTQQPQHF. Written as DNA, the CDR3 is TGTGCCAGCAGGGACGGGACTCAACAGCCCCAGCATTTT. The genes are TRBV6-1 and TRBJ1-5; D possibly corresponds to TRBD1 (5 bases). CDR3 length equals 13 residues. The ends were cut back, 6 bases at V and 7 bases at J, with 13 bases in the middle. Germline CDR1 and CDR2: MNHNS and SASEGT.